The clone carrying this T cell receptor (beta chain) was counted at least ten times. This entry comes from a study of T-cell reconstitution after alpha-beta-depleted transplantation in children. The authors prepared the TCRbeta library with unique molecular identifiers. TCRdb used MiXCR to reprocess the PCR reads, holding one entry per CDR3 protein. The sample yields almost 500,000 distinct CDR3 sequences, around 13% seen once. The CDR3 extends over 14 amino acids. Trimming stripped 5 bases from V and 7 bases from J, with 15 bases between. The rearrangement joins TRBV12-3 or TRBV12-4 to TRBJ2-4; D gene unclear. This receptor was taken from a human donor who donated a stem cell graft to a child with combined immunodeficiency. Sequences were derived from PBMCs from the stem cell graft donor, sampled from the stem cell graft. The CDR3 sequence is CASSPVSYDNIQYF. The CDR3 region has the DNA TGTGCCAGCAGTCCAGTTTCCTATGACAACATTCAGTACTTC.